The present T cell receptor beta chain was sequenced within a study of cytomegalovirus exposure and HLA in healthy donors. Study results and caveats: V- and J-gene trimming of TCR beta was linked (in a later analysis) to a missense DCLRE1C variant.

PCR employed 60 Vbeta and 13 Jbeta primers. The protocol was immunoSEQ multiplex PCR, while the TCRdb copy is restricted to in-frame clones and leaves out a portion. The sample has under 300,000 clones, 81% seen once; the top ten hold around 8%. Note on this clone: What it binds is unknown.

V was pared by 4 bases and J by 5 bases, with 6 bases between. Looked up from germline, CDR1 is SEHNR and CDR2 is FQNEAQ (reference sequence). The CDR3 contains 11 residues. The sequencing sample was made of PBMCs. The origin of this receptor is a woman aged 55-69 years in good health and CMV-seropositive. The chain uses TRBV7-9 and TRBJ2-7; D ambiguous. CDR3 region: CASSSPNEQYF. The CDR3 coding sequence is TGTGCCAGCAGCTCCCCCAACGAGCAGTACTTC.